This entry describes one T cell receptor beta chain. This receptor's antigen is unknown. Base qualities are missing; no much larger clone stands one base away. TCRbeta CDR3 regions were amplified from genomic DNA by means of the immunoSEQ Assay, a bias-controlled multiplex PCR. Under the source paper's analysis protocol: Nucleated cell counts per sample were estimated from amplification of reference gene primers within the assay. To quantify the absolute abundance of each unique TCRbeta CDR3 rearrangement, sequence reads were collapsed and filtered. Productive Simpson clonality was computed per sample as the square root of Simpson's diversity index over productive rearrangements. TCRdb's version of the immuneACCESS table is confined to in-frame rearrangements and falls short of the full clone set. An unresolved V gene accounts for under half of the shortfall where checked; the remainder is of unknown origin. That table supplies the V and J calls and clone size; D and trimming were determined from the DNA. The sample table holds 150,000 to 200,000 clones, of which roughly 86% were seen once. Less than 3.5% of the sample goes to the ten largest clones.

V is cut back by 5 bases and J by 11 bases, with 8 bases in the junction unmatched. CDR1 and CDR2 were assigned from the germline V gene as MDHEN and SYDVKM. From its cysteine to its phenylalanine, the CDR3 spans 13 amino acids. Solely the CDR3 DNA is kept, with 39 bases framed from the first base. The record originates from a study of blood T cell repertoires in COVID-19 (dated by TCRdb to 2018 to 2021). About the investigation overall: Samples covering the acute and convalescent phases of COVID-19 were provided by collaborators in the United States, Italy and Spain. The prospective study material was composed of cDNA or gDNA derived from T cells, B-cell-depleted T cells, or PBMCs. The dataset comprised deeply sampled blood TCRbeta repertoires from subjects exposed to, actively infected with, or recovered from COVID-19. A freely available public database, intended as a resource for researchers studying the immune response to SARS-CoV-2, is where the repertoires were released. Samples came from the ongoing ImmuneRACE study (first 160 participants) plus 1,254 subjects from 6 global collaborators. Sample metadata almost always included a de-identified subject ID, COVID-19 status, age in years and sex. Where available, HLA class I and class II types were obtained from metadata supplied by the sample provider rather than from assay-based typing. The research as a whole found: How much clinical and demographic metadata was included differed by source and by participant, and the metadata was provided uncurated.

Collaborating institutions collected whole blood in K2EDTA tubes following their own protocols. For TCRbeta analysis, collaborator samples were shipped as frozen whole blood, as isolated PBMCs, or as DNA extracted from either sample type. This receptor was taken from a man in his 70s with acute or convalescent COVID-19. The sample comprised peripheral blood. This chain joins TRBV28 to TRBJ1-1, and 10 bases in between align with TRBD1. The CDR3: CASSPGQGRRAFF. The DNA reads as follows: TGTGCCAGCAGTCCGGGACAGGGGAGGAGGGCTTTCTTT. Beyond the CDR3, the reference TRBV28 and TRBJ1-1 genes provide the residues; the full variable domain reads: DVKVTQSSRYLVKRTGEKVFLECVQDMDHENMFWYRQDPGLGLRLIYFSYDVKMKEKGDIPEGYSVSREKKERFSLILESASTNQTSMYLCASSPGQGRRAFFGQGTRLTVV.